The source of this TCR beta chain is a study of T-cell memory formation after mild COVID-19. Overall study context: Largely donor-specific sequence clusters came from a couple of donors. General study points: Chiefly within CM and EM were the contracting CD4+ clones; CD8+ ones were within EMRA.

V gave up 5 bases and J gave up 3 bases, with 20 bases separating them. Germline CDR1 is DFQATT and CDR2 is SNEGSKA (reference sequence). There are 16 residues in the CDR3. TCRdb re-derived calls from the 5' RACE reads in MiXCR, one entry per CDR3 protein. Here the sample spans a few hundred thousand distinct CDR3 sequences, 16% being singletons. This clonotype was seen at least ten times. Its antigen remains unknown. The sequencing input was PBMCs or a T cell subset sorted from them (not recorded which). The source is a man aged 18 to 29 who had mild COVID-19 (a few samples of this study predate the infection). Cell type and time point are not known. This chain links TRBV20-1 with TRBJ2-1; perhaps TRBD2 as D (6 bases). The CDR3 region has the DNA TGCAGTGCTCCCATGGGGCGGGGAGGCATCTACAATGAGCAGTTCTTC. Amino acid sequence: CSAPMGRGGIYNEQFF.